In this sample, the clone carrying this TCR beta chain turned up many times. Germline V gives CDR1 KGHDR, CDR2 SFDVKD. V was clipped by 5 bases and J by 5 bases, with 15 bases between them. The CDR3 has 14 residues. After constant-region reverse-primer amplification, full-length variable regions underwent semi-nested PCR with Nested Universal Primer A. TCRdb processed the 5' RACE reads anew with MiXCR; each CDR3 protein has one entry. The sample lists around 34,000 distinct CDR3 sequences; around 27% were seen once. Treg sorting used a CD4+CD25+CD127-/low gate. This chain connects TRBV24-1 to TRBJ2-7, with D uncertain. This clonotype was sampled from a female donor with breast cancer. Input material: tumor-infiltrating Tregs sorted from the breast tumor. The CDR3: CATSGLPPMDEQYF. The CDR3 DNA is TGTGCCACCAGTGGGTTACCGCCAATGGACGAGCAGTACTTC.